This T cell receptor (beta chain) was profiled in a study of T cells in Graves' hyperthyroidism and ophthalmopathy. Study overall: Before any treatment, at initial diagnosis, peripheral blood was collected.

Patients were excluded for uncontrolled infection, other autoimmune disease, pregnancy or lactation. Notes on this clonotype: Its target is not known.

Study results and caveats: Onset of ophthalmopathy came a median 6.5 months after the model predicted it.

Using RNA transcripts as the source, TCR beta CDR3 regions were amplified. When the TCR CDR3 underwent first-round RT-PCR, the HTBI primer set was used. From the multiplex PCR reads, TCRdb called clonotypes with MiXCR, one entry per CDR3 protein. The table lists hundreds of thousands of distinct CDR3 sequences, 12% to 15% of them singletons, with about 9.4% in the top ten. Germline trimming cut 4 bases from V and 7 bases from J; bases unmatched to any gene: 12. The CDR3 runs 15 residues. The germline V gene encodes CDR1 MNHGY and CDR2 SVAAGI. The TCR originated in a young woman with Graves' hyperthyroidism. The chain recombines TRBV6-9 with TRBJ2-7; 8 nucleotides align to TRBD2. The sequenced sample was blood. Written as DNA, the CDR3 is TGTGCCAGCAGTTTCAGAGCGGGGGCCCCCGTTGAGCAGTACTTC. Translated: CASSFRAGAPVEQYF.